The clone carrying this T cell receptor (beta chain) turned up a few times. The sample originates from a study of CD8+ T cells in alopecia areata. Study at large: Treated patients received oral tofacitinib, 5 to 10 mg twice daily. Tofacitinib lasted 6 to 18 months, then 6 months off drug.

The treatment was: oral pan-JAK inhibitor, 5-10 mg twice daily. The study team obtained lesional scalp punch biopsies and peripheral blood from alopecia areata patients. CDR1 is SQVTM, CDR2 ANQGSEA, per germline. Deletions cut 2 bases from V and 5 bases from J, with 9 bases between. This CDR3 is built from 12 residues. RNA extraction and reverse transcription yielded cDNA as sequencing template. The table came from immunoSEQ multiplex PCR; TCRdb's copy has only in-frame clones and leaves some out. The repertoire holds about 160,000 clones, 60% seen once, with over 12% in the top ten. The sequenced sample was CD4+ T cells sorted from blood, obtained at week 24, from a patient treated with tofacitinib. The TCR comes from a human donor with alopecia areata. The rearrangement links TRBV29-1 to TRBJ1-1; D remains unclear. The CDR3 sequence is CSVEIGSTEAFF. The CDR3 nucleotides are TGCAGCGTTGAAATAGGGTCGACTGAAGCTTTCTTT.